These T cell receptor beta chains were read from a single sample in a study of T cells in Graves' hyperthyroidism and ophthalmopathy. TCRdb redid the calling of the multiplex PCR reads with MiXCR, one entry per CDR3 protein. This table has around 200,000 distinct CDR3 sequences, 18% appearing once. Specimen: blood. The receptors stem from a man aged 40-55 years with Graves' hyperthyroidism. The CDR3 runs from the conserved cysteine through the conserved F or W. A D gene is named only where the DNA matches it firmly. Rows may omit the clone size; those that give it use once, few, many or a size class.

J gene: TRBJ2-3; D gene: .; clone size: many; V gene: TRBV9; CDR3 DNA: TGTGCCAGCAGCGTAGTGGGGGGACCCACAGATACGCAGTATTTT; CDR3 protein: CASSVVGGPTDTQYF
J gene: TRBJ1-5; D gene: TRBD1; clone size: .; V gene: TRBV20-1; CDR3 DNA: TGCAGTGCAAAACCAGGGGGTACTTATAGCAATCAGCCCCAGCATTTT; CDR3 protein: CSAKPGGTYSNQPQHF
J gene: TRBJ2-2; D gene: .; clone size: .; V gene: TRBV20-1; CDR3 DNA: TGCAGTGCTAGAGTAGGGCGGACATCGAACACCGGGGAGCTGTTTTTT; CDR3 protein: CSARVGRTSNTGELFF
J gene: TRBJ1-5; D gene: .; clone size: many; V gene: TRBV2; CDR3 DNA: TGTGCCAGCAGTGCACAGGGCGCGAATCAGCCCCAGCATTTT; CDR3 protein: CASSAQGANQPQHF
J gene: TRBJ2-1; D gene: TRBD2; clone size: .; V gene: TRBV11-2; CDR3 DNA: TGTGCCAGCAGCCAATATAGCGGGGGGGCCCATAATGAGCAGTTCTTC; CDR3 protein: CASSQYSGGAHNEQFF
J gene: TRBJ1-3; D gene: .; clone size: .; V gene: TRBV6-2/TRBV6-3; CDR3 DNA: TGTGCCAGCAGTAAAGGACTGATTCTTGGAGGAAACACCATATATTTT; CDR3 protein: CASSKGLILGGNTIYF
J gene: TRBJ2-3; D gene: TRBD2; clone size: many; V gene: TRBV7-2; CDR3 DNA: TGTGCCAGCTTCAAGCGGGCTAGCGGGACCACAGATACGCAGTATTTT; CDR3 protein: CASFKRASGTTDTQYF
J gene: TRBJ2-1; D gene: .; clone size: many; V gene: TRBV3-1; CDR3 DNA: TGTGCCAGCAGCCAAGTCCTCTCCTACAATGAGCAGTTCTTC; CDR3 protein: CASSQVLSYNEQFF
J gene: TRBJ2-1; D gene: TRBD1; clone size: many; V gene: TRBV12-3/TRBV12-4; CDR3 DNA: TGTGCCAGCAGGAACACCGGGACAGTGTACAATGAGCAGTTCTTC; CDR3 protein: CASRNTGTVYNEQFF
J gene: TRBJ1-2; D gene: .; clone size: .; V gene: TRBV7-9; CDR3 DNA: TGTGCCAGCAGCTTAGGCAGCAGCTATGGCTACACCTTC; CDR3 protein: CASSLGSSYGYTF
J gene: TRBJ1-5; D gene: .; clone size: .; V gene: TRBV28; CDR3 DNA: TGTGCCAGCAGTTACGCTCTGGGCGGAAGCAATCAGCCCCAGCATTTT; CDR3 protein: CASSYALGGSNQPQHF
J gene: TRBJ2-5; D gene: .; clone size: many; V gene: TRBV12-5; CDR3 DNA: TGTGCTAGTGGTTCCAACAGCGGGGAGACCCAGTACTTC; CDR3 protein: CASGSNSGETQYF
J gene: TRBJ2-1; D gene: TRBD2; clone size: .; V gene: TRBV20-1; CDR3 DNA: TGCAGTGCTATATCTAGCGGGGGGTACGTTGAGCAGTTCTTC; CDR3 protein: CSAISSGGYVEQFF
J gene: TRBJ1-5; D gene: .; clone size: many; V gene: TRBV28; CDR3 DNA: TGTGCCAGCTTAACCGAAACCGGCGGAGTCTCGGGCAATCAGCCCCAGCATTTT; CDR3 protein: CASLTETGGVSGNQPQHF
J gene: TRBJ2-2; D gene: TRBD2; clone size: few; V gene: TRBV9; CDR3 DNA: TGTGCCAGCAGCAATAGCGGGGGGAACACCGGGGAGCTGTTTTTT; CDR3 protein: CASSNSGGNTGELFF
J gene: TRBJ1-2; D gene: .; clone size: many; V gene: TRBV3-1; CDR3 DNA: TGTGCCAGCAGCCAAACCCGGGGGAGTAACTATGGCTACACCTTC; CDR3 protein: CASSQTRGSNYGYTF
J gene: TRBJ2-7; D gene: .; clone size: many; V gene: TRBV24-1; CDR3 DNA: TGTGCCACCAGTGCCGGGTACGAGCAGTACTTC; CDR3 protein: CATSAGYEQYF
J gene: TRBJ1-1; D gene: TRBD1; clone size: .; V gene: TRBV6-1; CDR3 DNA: TGTGCCAGCAGTCAGGGGGACAGTCGTGGCACTGAAGCTTTCTTT; CDR3 protein: CASSQGDSRGTEAFF
J gene: TRBJ2-5; D gene: TRBD2; clone size: many; V gene: TRBV4-1; CDR3 DNA: TGCGCCAGCAGCCAAGAAGTGCGGGGGGCAAGCAAGGGGACCCAGTACTTC; CDR3 protein: CASSQEVRGASKGTQYF
J gene: TRBJ1-2; D gene: .; clone size: .; V gene: TRBV3-1; CDR3 DNA: TGTGCCAGCAGCCCAGGTCGGGATGTCGGCGGTAACTATGGCTACACCTTC; CDR3 protein: CASSPGRDVGGNYGYTF
J gene: TRBJ1-3; D gene: TRBD1; clone size: many; V gene: TRBV7-2; CDR3 DNA: TGTGCCAGCAGCTTAAGGGACAGGGGAGGAAACACCATATATTTT; CDR3 protein: CASSLRDRGGNTIYF
J gene: TRBJ1-5; D gene: .; clone size: many; V gene: TRBV28; CDR3 DNA: TGTGCCAGCTCCATCCTCTATAGCAATCAGCCCCAGCATTTT; CDR3 protein: CASSILYSNQPQHF
J gene: TRBJ2-1; D gene: .; clone size: many; V gene: TRBV5-1; CDR3 DNA: TGCGCCAGCAGCCCGGCTCCACTAACTGAGCAGTTCTTC; CDR3 protein: CASSPAPLTEQFF
J gene: TRBJ2-2; D gene: .; clone size: many; V gene: TRBV19; CDR3 DNA: TGTGCCAGTAGTATCCCAGGGGGGGCCGGGGAGCTGTTTTTT; CDR3 protein: CASSIPGGAGELFF
J gene: TRBJ1-3; D gene: .; clone size: few; V gene: TRBV30; CDR3 DNA: TGTGCCTGTCCCCGGGACGGGAATGGAAACACCATATATTTT; CDR3 protein: CACPRDGNGNTIYF
J gene: TRBJ1-5; D gene: TRBD1; clone size: many; V gene: TRBV20-1; CDR3 DNA: TGCAGTGCTGTGGGACAGCCCTTTTACAATCAGCCCCAGCATTTT; CDR3 protein: CSAVGQPFYNQPQHF
J gene: TRBJ2-2; D gene: TRBD1; clone size: many; V gene: TRBV12-3/TRBV12-4; CDR3 DNA: TGTGCCAGCAGTCGAGGAAACGACAGGGGCGGGGAGCTGTTTTTT; CDR3 protein: CASSRGNDRGGELFF
J gene: TRBJ1-3; D gene: .; clone size: .; V gene: TRBV7-2; CDR3 DNA: TGTGCCAGCAGCTTAGGGCCAGGCCCTGGAAACACCATATATTTT; CDR3 protein: CASSLGPGPGNTIYF
J gene: TRBJ1-3; D gene: .; clone size: few; V gene: TRBV29-1; CDR3 DNA: TGCAGCGTCATGACTTTTAGTGGAAACACCATATATTTT; CDR3 protein: CSVMTFSGNTIYF
J gene: TRBJ1-3; D gene: .; clone size: once; V gene: TRBV12-3/TRBV12-4; CDR3 DNA: TGTGCCAGCAGTCTTAGAAAGACCGACTCACCCATATATTTT; CDR3 protein: CASSLRKTDSPIYF
J gene: TRBJ2-1; D gene: TRBD1; clone size: .; V gene: TRBV12-3/TRBV12-4; CDR3 DNA: TGTGCCAGCACCTGGACAGGGGGCCTCAATGAGCAGTTCTTC; CDR3 protein: CASTWTGGLNEQFF